The 6 T cell receptor beta chains reported below all come from one sample, sequenced in a study of PD-L1 blockade in urothelial cancer. The sample's time point: peripheral blood 6 weeks after treatment start. TCRdb keeps only in-frame clones here, not all; method: immunoSEQ multiplex PCR. The sample gives about 110,000 clones, more than 85% of which show up once; about 4% is in the top ten. The source was PBMCs, collected around atezolizumab (anti-PD-L1) treatment. The receptors come from a man aged 60-69 years with urothelial cancer.

The chain combines TRBV18 with TRBJ2-3; 13 bases fit TRBD2. Germline CDR1 KGHSH, CDR2 LQKENI. The CDR3 covers 16 residues. V lost 6 bases to trimming and J lost 4 bases; unmatched junction nucleotides: 7. Written as DNA, the CDR3 is TGTGCCAGCTCTCTTGGGACTAGCGGGACCGCAGATACGCAGTATTTT. Translation: CASSLGTSGTADTQYF. The whole variable domain, remainder taken from reference TRBV18 and TRBJ2-3, is NAGVMQNPRHLVRRRGQEARLRCSPMKGHSHVYWYRQLPEEGLKFMVYLQKENIIDESGMPKERFSAEFPKEGPSILRIQQVVRGDSAAYFCASSLGTSGTADTQYFGPGTRLTVL.

V and J are TRBV14 and TRBJ2-2, with 11 bases that match TRBD2. The V gene end was trimmed by 5 bases and the J gene end by 6 bases; junction bases not matched to a gene: 5. There are 15 residues in the CDR3. CDR1 is SGHDN, CDR2 FVKESK, per germline. The CDR3 reads CASSLILAGAGELFF. The CDR3 DNA reads TGTGCCAGCAGCTTAATACTAGCGGGAGCCGGGGAGCTGTTTTTT. Full variable domain (remainder filled in from reference TRBV14 and TRBJ2-2): EAGVTQFPSHSVIEKGQTVTLRCDPISGHDNLYWYRRVMGKEIKFLLHFVKESKQDESGMPNNRFLAERTGGTYSTLKVQPAELEDSGVYFCASSLILAGAGELFFGEGSRLTVL.

The chain couples TRBV6-1 to TRBJ1-4, with TRBD1 matching over 7 bases. The CDR3 totals 15 residues. Germline V gene lookup returns CDR1 MNHNS and CDR2 SASEGT. V was clipped by 2 bases and J by 7 bases; unmatched bases: 7. CDR3 bases: TGTGCCAGCAGTGAATCAGTACAGGGGCTTGAAAAACTGTTTTTT. Translating it yields CASSESVQGLEKLFF.

The rearrangement uses TRBV29-1 and TRBJ1-4, with a weak D call TRBD1 (5 bases). CDR3 length: 12 residues. The V end was cut by 8 bases, the J end by 7 bases, with 14 bases between. Per germline, CDR1 SQVTM and CDR2 ANQGSEA. CDR3 nucleotide sequence: TGCAGCCTTGGGGGGGTTGGTGAAAAACTGTTTTTT. It specifies CSLGGVGEKLFF. Full variable domain (rest looked up from reference TRBV29-1 and TRBJ1-4): SAVISQKPSRDICQRGTSLTIQCQVDSQVTMMFWYRQQPGQSLTLIATANQGSEATYESGFVIDKFPISRPNLTFSTLTVSNMSPEDSSIYLCSLGGVGEKLFFGSGTQLSVL.

The V call is TRBV2, the J call TRBJ2-5; D is possibly TRBD2 (5 bases). The V gene's germline CDR1 is SNHLY and CDR2 FYNNEI. The CDR3 covers 15 residues. The V end lost 4 bases, the J end lost 5 bases, and 17 bases lay between the germline ends. The CDR3: CASSGGTGVAETQYF. The CDR3 coding sequence is TGTGCCAGCAGTGGTGGAACCGGGGTAGCGGAGACCCAGTACTTC.

This clone showed up just once. The CDR3 region is CASRGQGNTGELFF. In DNA form, the CDR3 reads TGTGCCAGCAGGGGACAGGGAAACACCGGGGAGCTGTTTTTT. The chain has TRBV27 and TRBJ2-2, with TRBD1 matching 9 bases. CDR3 length: 14 residues. The junction had 1 base not matched to a gene; V was cut back by 6 bases and J by 2 bases. Germline V CDR1 and CDR2: MNHEY, SMNVEV (reference sequence).